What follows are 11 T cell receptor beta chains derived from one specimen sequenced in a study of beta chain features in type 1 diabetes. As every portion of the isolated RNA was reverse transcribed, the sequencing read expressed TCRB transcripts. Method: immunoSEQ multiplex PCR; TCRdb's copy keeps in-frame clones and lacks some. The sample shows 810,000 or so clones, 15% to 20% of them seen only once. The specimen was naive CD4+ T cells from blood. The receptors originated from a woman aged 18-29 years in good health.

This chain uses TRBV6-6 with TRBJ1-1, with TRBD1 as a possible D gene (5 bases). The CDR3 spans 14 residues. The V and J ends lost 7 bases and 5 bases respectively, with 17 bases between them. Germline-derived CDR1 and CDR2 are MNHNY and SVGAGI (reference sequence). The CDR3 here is CASTTRGGKTEAFF. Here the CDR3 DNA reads TGTGCCAGCACCACCCGGGGGGGAAAGACTGAAGCTTTCTTT.

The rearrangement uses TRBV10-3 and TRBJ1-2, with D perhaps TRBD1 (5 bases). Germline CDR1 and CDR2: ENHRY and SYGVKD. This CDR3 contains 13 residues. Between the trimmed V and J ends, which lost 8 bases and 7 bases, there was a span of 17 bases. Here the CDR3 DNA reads TGTGCCATCGGCCTGGGGGATCCCTCTGGCTACACCTTC. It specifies CAIGLGDPSGYTF.

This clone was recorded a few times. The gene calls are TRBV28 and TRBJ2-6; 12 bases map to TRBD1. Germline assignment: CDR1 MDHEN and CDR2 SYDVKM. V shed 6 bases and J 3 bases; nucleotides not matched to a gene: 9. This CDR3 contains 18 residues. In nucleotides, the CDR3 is TGTGCCAGCAGCCTCCGGGACAGGGGGCTTATTGGGGCCAACGTCCTGACTTTC. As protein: CASSLRDRGLIGANVLTF.

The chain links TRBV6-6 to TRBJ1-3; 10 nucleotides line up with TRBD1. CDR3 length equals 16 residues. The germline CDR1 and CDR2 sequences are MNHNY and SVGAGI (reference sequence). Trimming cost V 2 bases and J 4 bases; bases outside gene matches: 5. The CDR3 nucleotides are TGTGCCAGCAGTTACACAGACAGGGGGCGAGGAAACACCATATATTTT. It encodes CASSYTDRGRGNTIYF.

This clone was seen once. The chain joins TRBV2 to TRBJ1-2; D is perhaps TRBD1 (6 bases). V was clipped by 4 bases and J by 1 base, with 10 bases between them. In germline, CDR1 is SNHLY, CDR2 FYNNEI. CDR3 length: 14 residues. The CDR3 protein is CASSAGAYNYGYTF. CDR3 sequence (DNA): TGTGCCAGCAGTGCAGGGGCGTATAACTATGGCTACACCTTC.

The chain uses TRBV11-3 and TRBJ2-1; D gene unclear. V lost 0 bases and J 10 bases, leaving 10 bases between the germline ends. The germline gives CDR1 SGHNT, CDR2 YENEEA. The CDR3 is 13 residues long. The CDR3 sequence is CASSLEEAREQFF. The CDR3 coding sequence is TGTGCCAGCAGCTTAGAAGAGGCTAGGGAGCAGTTCTTC.

Here the CDR3 DNA reads TGTGCCAGCTCACCCGGCCAGGGGGCGCTAGGGGCCAACGTCCTGACTTTC. It translates to CASSPGQGALGANVLTF. The chain joins TRBV18 to TRBJ2-6; TRBD1 agrees at 8 bases. J was trimmed by 4 bases and V by 3 bases; bases with no gene match: 8. The CDR3 covers 17 residues. Germline lookup yields CDR1 KGHSH and CDR2 LQKENI.

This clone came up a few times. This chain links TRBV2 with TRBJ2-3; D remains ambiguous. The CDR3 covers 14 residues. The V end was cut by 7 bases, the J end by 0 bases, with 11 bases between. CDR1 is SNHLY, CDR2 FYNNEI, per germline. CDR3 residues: CASIDGRSTDTQYF. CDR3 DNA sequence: TGTGCCAGCATAGACGGGCGTAGCACAGATACGCAGTATTTT.

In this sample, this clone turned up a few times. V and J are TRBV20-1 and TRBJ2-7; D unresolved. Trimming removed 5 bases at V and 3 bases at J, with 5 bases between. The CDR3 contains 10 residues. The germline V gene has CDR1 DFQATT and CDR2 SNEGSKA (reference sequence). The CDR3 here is CSALIYEQYF. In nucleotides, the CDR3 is TGCAGTGCTCTAATCTACGAGCAGTACTTC.

This CDR3 is CASSLGQGDYEQYF. DNA for the CDR3: TGTGCCAGCAGCTTGGGACAGGGAGACTACGAGCAGTACTTC. The genes are TRBV5-6 and TRBJ2-7; TRBD1 matches at 7 bases. The ends lost 0 bases at V and 3 bases at J; junction bases unmatched: 3. Germline V gene sequence: CDR1 SGHDT, CDR2 YYEEEE. This CDR3 is built from 14 residues. Full variable domain (rest looked up from reference TRBV5-6 and TRBJ2-7): DAGVTQSPTHLIKTRGQQVTLRCSPKSGHDTVSWYQQALGQGPQFIFQYYEEEERQRGNFPDRFSGHQFPNYSSELNVNALLLGDSALYLCASSLGQGDYEQYFGPGTRLTVT.

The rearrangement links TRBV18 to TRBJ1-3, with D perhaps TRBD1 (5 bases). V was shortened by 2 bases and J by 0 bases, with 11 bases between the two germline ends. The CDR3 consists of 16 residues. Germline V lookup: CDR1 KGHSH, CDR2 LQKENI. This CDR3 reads CASSPFRASSGNTIYF. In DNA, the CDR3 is TGTGCCAGCTCACCATTCAGGGCGAGCTCTGGAAACACCATATATTTT.